These T cell receptor beta chains were read from a single sample in a study of blood T cell repertoires in COVID-19. Data came from immunoSEQ multiplex PCR; TCRdb stores just in-frame clones and leaves some out. The data hold around 210,000 clones, with roughly 88% observed a single time. Source material: peripheral blood. Receptors originate from a man aged 50 to 59 with COVID-19, enrolled during active disease. Each CDR3 is given with its conserved first and last residue. D genes are given only for firm matches. Size is omitted from some rows. Given values are once, few, many or a class for expanded clones.

v_gene	j_gene	d_gene	abundance	CDR3nt	CDR3aa
TRBV9	TRBJ2-3	TRBD1	.	TGTGCCAGCAGCGTAGGGGACAGAAGCACAGATACGCAGTATTTT	CASSVGDRSTDTQYF
TRBV5-6	TRBJ2-7	TRBD1	.	TGTGCCAGCAGCTTTTACAGGGGGTTAGAGATTTCCTACGAGCAGTACTTC	CASSFYRGLEISYEQYF
TRBV5-3	TRBJ1-5	.	few	TGTGCCAGAAGCTTGGGAGGCGACTTAGGCTATAGCAATCAGCCCCAGCATTTT	CARSLGGDLGYSNQPQHF
TRBV18	TRBJ1-1	TRBD1	.	TGTGCCAGCTCACTGGCCGGGACAGGGGTTGGCGAAGCTTTCTTT	CASSLAGTGVGEAFF
TRBV5-5	TRBJ2-1	TRBD1	.	TGTGCCAGCAGCTTACAGGGGGCGGCCTACAATGAGCAGTTCTTC	CASSLQGAAYNEQFF
TRBV6-2/TRBV6-3	TRBJ1-4	TRBD1	once	TGTGCCAGCAGTTACCCGAGACAGGGGGATGAAAAACTGTTTTTT	CASSYPRQGDEKLFF
TRBV9	TRBJ2-1	TRBD1	.	TGTGCCAGCAGCGTGACCGGGACAGGGTCCTACAATGAGCAGTTCTTC	CASSVTGTGSYNEQFF
TRBV6-5	TRBJ2-7	TRBD2	.	TGTGCCAGCAGTTACGGGTCTAGCGGGAGTTCCTACGAGCAGTACTTC	CASSYGSSGSSYEQYF
TRBV11-2	TRBJ1-1	.	.	TGTGCCAGCAGCTTAACGACTGTTAAAGCTTTCTTT	CASSLTTVKAFF
TRBV7-8	TRBJ2-5	.	once	TGTGCCAGCAGCTTAGTTCCGCAAGAGACCCAGTACTTC	CASSLVPQETQYF
TRBV5-1	TRBJ2-7	TRBD1	.	TGCGCCAGCAGCGGGGACAGTGGATCCTACGAGCAGTACTTC	CASSGDSGSYEQYF
TRBV6-1	TRBJ2-4	TRBD1	.	TGTGCCAGCAGTGCTGGGACAGGATGGGGCAAAAACATTCAGTACTTC	CASSAGTGWGKNIQYF
TRBV11-1	TRBJ2-3	.	.	TGTGCCAGCCTCGGGATACACACAGATACGCAGTATTTT	CASLGIHTDTQYF
TRBV24-1	TRBJ1-1	.	.	TGTGCCACCAGTCCAGAAATGAACACTGAAGCTTTCTTT	CATSPEMNTEAFF
TRBV10-3	TRBJ1-6	.	.	TGTGCCATCCGGGGGTCCTATAATTCACCCCTCCACTTT	CAIRGSYNSPLHF
TRBV7-2	TRBJ1-2	TRBD1	.	TGTGCCAGCAGCCGGTCTACAGGGGAGGGCTACACCTTC	CASSRSTGEGYTF
TRBV6-5	TRBJ1-6	.	.	TGTGCCAGCAGTCGACTCGGGACTCTGGATTCACCCCTCCACTTT	CASSRLGTLDSPLHF
TRBV9	TRBJ2-3	.	.	TGTGCCAGCAGCCCCAGGGGGGTGGCAGGAGGGACAGATACGCAGTATTTT	CASSPRGVAGGTDTQYF
TRBV9	TRBJ1-1	TRBD1	once	TGTGCCAGCAGCGTAGGGGGACAGGGTGGTAGTGAAGCTTTCTTT	CASSVGGQGGSEAFF
TRBV4-1	TRBJ1-4	TRBD1	once	TGCGCCAGCAGCCAAGGCGGGGACAGACGTCCGAATGAAAAACTGTTTTTT	CASSQGGDRRPNEKLFF
TRBV6-5	TRBJ1-1	TRBD1	.	TGTGCCAGCAGTTACTCGTCCAGGGGGCTGAACACTGAAGCTTTCTTT	CASSYSSRGLNTEAFF
TRBV7-7	TRBJ2-5	.	.	TGTGCTAGCAGCGGCGGGACGGACCAAGAGACCCAGTACTTC	CASSGGTDQETQYF
TRBV27	TRBJ1-1	TRBD1	.	TGTGCCAGCAGTTTCGGACAGGAAAACACTGAAGCTTTCTTT	CASSFGQENTEAFF
TRBV27	TRBJ1-6	TRBD1	.	TGTGCCAGCAGTCCGTCCGGGACAGACAATAATTCACCCCTCCACTTT	CASSPSGTDNNSPLHF
TRBV27	TRBJ1-5	TRBD1	.	TGTGCCAGCAGGCGACAGGGTGGCAATCAGCCCCAGCATTTT	CASRRQGGNQPQHF
TRBV29-1	TRBJ1-1	TRBD1	.	TGCAGCGTTGGCCCGATACAGGGGGGCACTGAAGCTTTCTTT	CSVGPIQGGTEAFF
TRBV5-1	TRBJ2-3	.	.	TGCGCCAGCAAGACGGAGGGACGCACAGATACGCAGTATTTT	CASKTEGRTDTQYF
TRBV5-1	TRBJ2-3	TRBD1	.	TGCGCCAGCAGCTTGGATAGGACAGGGGTTCGATCAGATACGCAGTATTTT	CASSLDRTGVRSDTQYF
TRBV11-2	TRBJ2-7	.	.	TGTGCCAGCAGCACGACTAGGGGCTACGAGCAGTACTTC	CASSTTRGYEQYF
TRBV5-6	TRBJ2-2	TRBD1	few	TGTGCCAGCAGCGCCCCCGGGACAGGGATCGGGGAGCTGTTTTTT	CASSAPGTGIGELFF
TRBV18	TRBJ1-5	TRBD1	.	TGTGCCAGCTCAGGACAGGGGGGGGGTCAGCCCCAGCATTTT	CASSGQGGGQPQHF
TRBV5-1	TRBJ2-5	TRBD1	once	TGCGCCAGCAGCTTAAGACAGGGGGCGATAGAAGAGACCCAGTACTTC	CASSLRQGAIEETQYF
TRBV28	TRBJ1-1	TRBD1	.	TGTGCCAGCAGTTTAGGGATCACAGGGGAGAACACTGAAGCTTTCTTT	CASSLGITGENTEAFF
TRBV2	TRBJ2-2	.	.	TGTGCCAGCAGGGGCCAGACGATTCGCACCGGGGAGCTGTTTTTT	CASRGQTIRTGELFF
TRBV6-2/TRBV6-3	TRBJ1-1	TRBD1	.	TGTGCCAGCAGTTACTACTCCCCCGGGACAGCGAACACTGAAGCTTTCTTT	CASSYYSPGTANTEAFF
TRBV7-3	TRBJ1-1	.	.	TGTGCCAGCAGCACCTCACAGGAGCCGAACACTGAAGCTTTCTTT	CASSTSQEPNTEAFF
TRBV5-5	TRBJ2-3	TRBD2	.	TGTGCCAGCAGCACTTTAGCGGGGGGGCCGGCAGATACGCAGTATTTT	CASSTLAGGPADTQYF
TRBV29-1	TRBJ2-3	.	.	TGCAGCGCCCTGACTCGCACAGATACGCAGTATTTT	CSALTRTDTQYF
TRBV7-3	TRBJ2-2	TRBD1	.	TGTGCCAGCAGCTTTGGGACAGGGTACACCGGGGAGCTGTTTTTT	CASSFGTGYTGELFF
TRBV5-1	TRBJ1-3	.	.	TGCGCCAGCAGCTTGGGCAGTCGCTTCTCTGGAAACACCATATATTTT	CASSLGSRFSGNTIYF
TRBV13	TRBJ2-1	.	few	TGTGCCAGCAGCTGGCCCAGGAAGCGGCGCTTATACAATGAGCAGTTCTTC	CASSWPRKRRLYNEQFF
TRBV28	TRBJ1-5	.	.	TGTGCCAGCAATTCAATCGCGCAGCCCCAGCATTTT	CASNSIAQPQHF
TRBV30	TRBJ2-2	.	.	TGTGCCTGGAGGCCCCGGGTCACCGGGGAGCTGTTTTTT	CAWRPRVTGELFF
TRBV5-1	TRBJ2-1	TRBD2	.	TGCGCCAGCAGCTGGACTAGCGGGGGTACCAATGAGCAGTTCTTC	CASSWTSGGTNEQFF
TRBV7-3	TRBJ1-1	.	.	TGTGCCAGCAGCCCCACGGGTATGCACACTGAAGCTTTCTTT	CASSPTGMHTEAFF
TRBV25-1	TRBJ1-2	.	.	TGTGCCAGCAGAGGACAGTTAAACTATGGCTACACCTTC	CASRGQLNYGYTF
TRBV19	TRBJ1-5	TRBD1	.	TGTGCCAGTAGTATCTGGACAGGGCCCAATCAGCCCCAGCATTTT	CASSIWTGPNQPQHF
TRBV5-4	TRBJ2-7	TRBD2	.	TGTGCCAGCAGCCCAAGACTAGCACCTGACGAGCAGTACTTC	CASSPRLAPDEQYF
TRBV18	TRBJ1-2	.	.	TGTGCCAGCTCACCTACAGGAAACTATGGCTACACCTTC	CASSPTGNYGYTF
TRBV7-9	TRBJ2-1	TRBD2	.	TGTGCCAGCAGCTCGGCAGCGGGGGGGCCGGTCAATGAGCAGTTCTTC	CASSSAAGGPVNEQFF
TRBV5-4	TRBJ2-7	TRBD1	.	TGTGCCAGCAGCTTGGGGACCGGGACAGCCTACGAGCAGTACTTC	CASSLGTGTAYEQYF
TRBV9	TRBJ2-1	TRBD2	.	TGTGCCAGCAGCTCACGACTAGCGGGAGGGTCTAGTGAGCAGTTCTTC	CASSSRLAGGSSEQFF
TRBV24-1	TRBJ2-1	.	.	TGTGCCACCAGAGACTACTCCTACAGTGAGCAGTTCTTC	CATRDYSYSEQFF